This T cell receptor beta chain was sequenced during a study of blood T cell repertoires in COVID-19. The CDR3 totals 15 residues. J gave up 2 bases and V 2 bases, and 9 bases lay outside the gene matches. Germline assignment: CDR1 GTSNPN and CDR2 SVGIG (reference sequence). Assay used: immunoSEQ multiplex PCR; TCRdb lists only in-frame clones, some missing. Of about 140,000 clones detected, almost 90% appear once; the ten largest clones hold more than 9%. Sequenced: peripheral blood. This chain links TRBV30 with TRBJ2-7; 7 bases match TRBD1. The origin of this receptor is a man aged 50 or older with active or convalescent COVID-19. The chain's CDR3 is CAWSSRQGGTYEQYF. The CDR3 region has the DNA TGTGCCTGGAGTTCCCGACAGGGTGGGACCTACGAGCAGTACTTC. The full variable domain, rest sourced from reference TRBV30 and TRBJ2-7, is SQTIHQWPATLVQPVGSPLSLECTVEGTSNPNLYWYRQAAGRGLQLLFYSVGIGQISSEVPQNLSASRPQDRQFILSSKKLLLSDSGFYLCAWSSRQGGTYEQYFGPGTRLTVT.